Below, 24 T cell receptor beta chains from the same sample are listed, as sequenced in a study of technical replicates of blood from a handful of donors. Clones were read by immunoSEQ multiplex PCR, and TCRdb kept only the in-frame ones, dropping some. The sample lists fewer than 110,000 clones, just over 95% seen once, with roughly 0.21% in the top ten. The sample comprised T cells isolated from PBMCs. Receptors were obtained from a human donor in good health.

The chain links TRBV5-1 to TRBJ2-2; 12 bases are shared with TRBD2. The V and J ends lost 4 bases and 5 bases, in that order; junction bases with no gene match: 3. The CDR3 loop spans 15 amino acids. CDR1 and CDR2 (germline): SGHRS, YFSETQ. CDR3 region: CASSIGTSGTGELFF. The CDR3, as DNA: TGCGCCAGCAGCATTGGGACTAGCGGGACCGGGGAGCTGTTTTTT.

The V and J genes are TRBV19 and TRBJ1-2; the D is unclear. Trimming took off 7 bases at V and 7 bases at J, with 22 bases between the two ends. This CDR3 contains 15 residues. In germline, CDR1 is LNHDA, CDR2 SQIVND (reference sequence). The DNA of the CDR3 is TGTGCCAGTACAAAACTTTCCCTGATCTCAAGTGGCTACACCTTC. Amino acids: CASTKLSLISSGYTF.

Only one count was recorded for this clone. The V and J genes are TRBV9 and TRBJ2-7; possible D gene TRBD2, 6 bases. Germline V gene lookup returns CDR1 SGDLS and CDR2 YYNGEE. The CDR3 runs to 14 residues. V was cut by 3 bases and J by 6 bases, with 16 bases left in between. DNA of the CDR3: TGTGCCAGCAGCGCGTTTACGTCTAGCGCCGAGCAGTACTTC. Amino acid sequence: CASSAFTSSAEQYF.

V gene TRBV19 combines with J gene TRBJ2-7; possibly TRBD2 for D (5 bases). Trimming took 6 bases from V and 1 from J, leaving 13 bases between them. Germline lookup yields CDR1 LNHDA and CDR2 SQIVND (reference sequence). The CDR3 sequence is 14 residues long. The CDR3 nucleotides read TGTGCCAGTAGCGCCGGGATTTTATCCTACGAGCAGTACTTC. Its translation is CASSAGILSYEQYF.

The chain couples TRBV10-3 to TRBJ1-2, with 8 bases aligning to TRBD1. V was pared by 7 bases and J by 2 bases, with 12 bases of the junction left unmatched. Germline CDR1 reads ENHRY; CDR2 reads SYGVKD. This CDR3 contains 16 residues. The CDR3, as DNA: TGTGCCATCAACTTACAGGGGGACAGCGACAACTATGGCTACACCTTC. Its protein is CAINLQGDSDNYGYTF.

The CDR3 spells CSVEDRVFEETQYF. The CDR3 DNA sequence: TGCAGCGTTGAAGATCGCGTTTTTGAAGAGACCCAGTACTTC. The chain recombines TRBV29-1 with TRBJ2-5; D is unclear. Trimming pared 0 bases from V and 3 bases from J, leaving 11 bases between. Germline V gene lookup returns CDR1 SQVTM and CDR2 ANQGSEA. This CDR3 is 14 amino acids long.

The gene calls are TRBV19 and TRBJ1-5; TRBD1 matches at 8 bases. The germline CDR1 and CDR2 sequences are LNHDA and SQIVND (reference sequence). Germline trimming cut 9 bases from V and 4 bases from J; bases unmatched to any gene: 11. This CDR3 is 15 amino acids long. The CDR3 protein is CASDRGSVGNQPQHF. In DNA form, the CDR3 reads TGTGCCAGCGACAGGGGAAGTGTCGGTAATCAGCCCCAGCATTTT.

This clone was observed a single time. This chain links TRBV11-3 with TRBJ2-6, with D hard to call. This CDR3 has 17 residues. The V and J ends lost 1 base and 0 bases respectively, with 10 bases between them. CDR1 is SGHNT and CDR2 is YENEEA in the germline V gene. In DNA form, the CDR3 reads TGTGCCAGCAGCTTAGGAGCCTTCTTCTCTGGGGCCAACGTCCTGACTTTC. It encodes CASSLGAFFSGANVLTF.

The chain has TRBV9 and TRBJ1-5; TRBD1 aligns across 7 bases. Germline V gene sequence: CDR1 SGDLS, CDR2 YYNGEE. The CDR3 totals 14 residues. The junction had 4 bases not matched to a gene; V was cut back by 0 bases and J by 7 bases. The CDR3 DNA follows: TGTGCCAGCAGCGTAGGACAGGGAGGCCAGCCCCAGCATTTT. The encoded protein is CASSVGQGGQPQHF.

The count of this clone is one. V and J are TRBV27 and TRBJ2-2; D is undetermined. This CDR3 has 16 amino acids. Germline-derived CDR1 and CDR2 are MNHEY and SMNVEV (reference sequence). The V end was cut by 3 bases, the J end by 1 base, with 12 bases between. The CDR3 sequence is CASSFLLFGNTGELFF. The CDR3 DNA is TGTGCCAGCAGTTTTTTGCTATTCGGGAACACCGGGGAGCTGTTTTTT.

The rearrangement joins TRBV11-2 to TRBJ2-1; 13 nucleotides line up with TRBD2. Germline CDR1 is SGHAT and CDR2 is FQNNGV. This CDR3 has 15 amino acids. The J segment lost 6 bases and the V segment lost 7 bases, leaving 6 bases of the junction unmatched. The CDR3 loop reads CASTYTSGRANEQFF. The CDR3, as DNA: TGTGCCAGCACCTATACTAGCGGGAGGGCCAATGAGCAGTTCTTC.

This chain joins TRBV28 and TRBJ2-7, with D unresolved. The germline V gene encodes CDR1 MDHEN and CDR2 SYDVKM. Trimming shortened V by 3 bases and J by 3 bases, and 3 bases separated the two germline ends. The CDR3 contains 11 residues. As DNA, the CDR3 is TGTGCCAGCAGTTTCTTCTACGAGCAGTACTTC. It is translated as CASSFFYEQYF.

CDR3: CSARGGRLLQETQYF. The DNA of the CDR3 is TGCAGCGCCCGAGGGGGACGCCTGTTGCAAGAGACCCAGTACTTC. The gene calls are TRBV29-1 and TRBJ2-5; tentatively, D is TRBD1 (6 bases). The length of the CDR3 is 15 residues. Germline V CDR1 and CDR2: SQVTM, ANQGSEA. V gave up 7 bases and J gave up 2 bases, with 20 bases separating them. The whole variable domain, remainder taken from reference TRBV29-1 and TRBJ2-5, is SAVISQKPSRDICQRGTSLTIQCQVDSQVTMMFWYRQQPGQSLTLIATANQGSEATYESGFVIDKFPISRPNLTFSTLTVSNMSPEDSSIYLCSARGGRLLQETQYFGPGTRLLVL.

This chain links TRBV6-1 with TRBJ2-1, with D unresolved. Germline V gene sequence: CDR1 MNHNS, CDR2 SASEGT. CDR3 length equals 15 residues. Trimming left V 0 bases short and J 4 bases short, with 10 bases between. CDR3 nucleotides: TGTGCCAGCAGTGAAGCCAGGTTTACTTACAATGAGCAGTTCTTC. This sequence encodes CASSEARFTYNEQFF.

The V gene is TRBV5-1, the J gene TRBJ2-7; 8 positions agree with TRBD1. With V trimmed by 4 bases and J by 0 bases, 6 bases remained unmatched. Germline CDR1 reads SGHRS; CDR2 reads YFSETQ. This CDR3 has 15 amino acids. CDR3 region: CASSNRDRISYEQYF. DNA for the CDR3: TGCGCCAGCAGCAACCGGGACAGGATCTCCTACGAGCAGTACTTC. Combining the CDR3 with reference TRBV5-1 and TRBJ2-7 gives the whole variable domain KAGVTQTPRYLIKTRGQQVTLSCSPISGHRSVSWYQQTPGQGLQFLFEYFSETQRNKGNFPGRFSGRQFSNSRSEMNVSTLELGDSALYLCASSNRDRISYEQYFGPGTRLTVT.

This clone was seen a single time. This chain joins TRBV5-5 and TRBJ1-1, with D possibly being TRBD1 (5 bases). This CDR3 contains 14 residues. Germline loops: CDR1 SGHKS, CDR2 YYEKEE (reference sequence). Deletions cut 1 base from V and 8 bases from J, with 15 bases between. Here the CDR3 DNA reads TGTGCCAGCAGCTTGATGGTGTCGACAGACGAAGCTTTCTTT. It yields the protein CASSLMVSTDEAFF.

The J gene is TRBJ2-3, the V gene TRBV4-2, with 15 bases identical to TRBD2. The germline V gene encodes CDR1 LGHNA and CDR2 YNFKEQ. CDR3 length equals 19 residues. Trimming removed 1 base from V and 6 bases from J; junction bases left unmatched: 11. CDR3 protein: CASSQGGLAGGLGADTQYF. In nucleotides, the CDR3 is TGTGCCAGCAGCCAAGGGGGACTAGCGGGGGGCCTGGGGGCGGATACGCAGTATTTT.

The chain has TRBV29-1 and TRBJ2-2; D is possibly TRBD2 (6 bases). The length of the CDR3 is 14 residues. Trimming took off 3 bases at V and 3 bases at J, with 11 bases between the two ends. The germline CDR1 and CDR2 sequences are SQVTM and ANQGSEA. The CDR3 DNA sequence: TGCAGCGTTGAGTCGGGGAGGCACACCGGGGAGCTGTTTTTT. Amino acid sequence: CSVESGRHTGELFF.

This rearrangement joins TRBV27 to TRBJ2-3; TRBD2 agrees at 11 bases. The junction had 7 bases not matched to a gene; V was cut back by 6 bases and J by 5 bases. This CDR3 region has 15 residues. Germline V gene data show CDR1 as MNHEY and CDR2 as SMNVEV (reference sequence). The CDR3 bases are TGTGCCAGCAGGGTAGCGGGAGGGCCAGGAGATACGCAGTATTTT. Translation gives CASRVAGGPGDTQYF.

This chain links TRBV4-1 with TRBJ2-1; TRBD2 aligns across 11 bases. There are 15 residues in the CDR3. Germline lookup yields CDR1 MGHRA and CDR2 YSYEKL. The trim removed 7 bases at V and 4 bases at J, leaving 6 bases unmatched. The CDR3 spells CASNLAGGTYNEQFF. For the CDR3, the DNA is TGCGCCAGCAACTTAGCGGGGGGGACTTACAATGAGCAGTTCTTC.

V usage is TRBV5-5 and J usage is TRBJ2-1; 10 nucleotides align to TRBD2. Germline V gives CDR1 SGHKS, CDR2 YYEKEE (reference sequence). V shed 3 bases, J shed 5 bases, and the junction held 5 bases outside the gene matches. The length of the CDR3 is 15 residues. The chain's CDR3 is CASSSGLAADNEQFF. The CDR3 bases are TGTGCCAGCAGCTCCGGACTAGCGGCCGACAATGAGCAGTTCTTC.

This clone was recorded only once. Other DNA variants within this sample encode the same CDR3. CDR3 residues: CASRRDFGTGELFF. The CDR3 region has the DNA TGTGCCAGCAGGCGGGACTTTGGCACCGGGGAGCTGTTTTTT. The V gene is TRBV27, the J gene TRBJ2-2; a weak D match, TRBD2 (6 bases). The germline CDR1 and CDR2 sequences are MNHEY and SMNVEV (reference sequence). V shed 6 bases and J shed 4 bases, with 12 bases lying between them. The CDR3 spans 14 residues.

The V gene is TRBV5-6, the J gene TRBJ1-1, with 8 bases matching TRBD1. The CDR3 runs 15 residues. V lost 0 bases to trimming and J lost 4 bases; unmatched junction nucleotides: 5. Germline CDR1 is SGHDT and CDR2 is YYEEEE. The CDR3 spells CASSLDRGGGTEAFF. As DNA, the CDR3 is TGTGCCAGCAGCTTGGACAGGGGGGGAGGCACTGAAGCTTTCTTT.

The rearrangement uses TRBV28 and TRBJ2-7; 7 positions agree with TRBD1. From germline, CDR1 is MDHEN and CDR2 SYDVKM. V shed 6 bases and J 0 bases; nucleotides not matched to a gene: 11. This CDR3 has 16 residues. The CDR3 region has the DNA TGTGCCAGCAGCCATCTCGGGACAGATGCCTCCTACGAGCAGTACTTC. Protein product: CASSHLGTDASYEQYF.